This entry features one T cell receptor (beta chain) sequence. The sample comes from a study of blood T cell repertoires in COVID-19. Study-level background: Researchers got acute and convalescent COVID-19 samples from the United States, Italy and Spain.

Authors' processing steps: Counts of nucleated cells, estimated from reference gene primer amplification, were obtained. Produced via immunoSEQ multiplex PCR; TCRdb's table is partial and in-frame only. V and J calls and clone size are as listed in that table; D and trimming were resolved from the DNA. The sample yields around 180,000 clones, 80% to 85% seen once. The junction had 5 bases not matched to a gene; V was cut back by 0 bases and J by 3 bases. CDR3 length equals 15 residues. Germline V gene sequence: CDR1 SGHRS, CDR2 YFSETQ. The clonotype originates from a woman at least 80 years old with COVID-19, enrolled during active disease. The V and J genes are TRBV5-1 and TRBJ2-7, with 8 bases identical to TRBD1. The source material was peripheral blood. CDR3: CASSLGQGTIYEQYF. CDR3 nucleotides: TGCGCCAGCAGCTTGGGACAGGGGACGATCTACGAGCAGTACTTC.